This is a list of T cell receptor beta chains from one sample in a study of blood T cells in healthy people across ages. TCRdb reprocessed the 5' RACE reads via MiXCR and lists one record per CDR3 protein. Of about 640,000 distinct CDR3 sequences listed, 40% to 45% were seen once; the top ten hold 25% to 35%. Sequenced sample: blood. These receptors were collected from a man older than 75 in good health. Both conserved end residues are part of each CDR3. Each record gives: V gene, J gene, clone size, D gene, CDR3 length, CDR3 DNA, CDR3 protein. D genes are given only for firm matches. Size tells how often a clone was seen (once, few, many) or the class of an expanded clone, and some rows leave it out.

TRBV5-1	TRBJ1-4	few	TRBD1	14	TGCGCCAGCAGCTCTCAGGGGGCTTATGAAAAACTGTTTTTT	CASSSQGAYEKLFF
TRBV6-6	TRBJ2-7	NA	TRBD2	16	TGTGCCAGCAGTTACCTAACTAGCGGGAGCTCCTACGAGCAGTACTTC	CASSYLTSGSSYEQYF
TRBV11-2	TRBJ2-1	few	TRBD2	17	TGTGCCAGCAGCACCCCCGATGGCGGGGGCTCCTACAATGAGCAGTTCTTC	CASSTPDGGGSYNEQFF
TRBV5-1	TRBJ1-2	NA	TRBD1	15	TGCGCCAGCAGCCCGGGACAGGGCAGTAACTATGGCTACACCTTC	CASSPGQGSNYGYTF
TRBV20-1	TRBJ2-7	few	NA	16	TGCAGTGCTGCATATTATGGAGGACCAAACACTTACGAGCAGTACTTC	CSAAYYGGPNTYEQYF
TRBV12-3/TRBV12-4	TRBJ2-5	once	TRBD2	15	TGTGCCAGCAGTCAGCCTGCGGGGGGGCCGGAGACCCAGTACTTC	CASSQPAGGPETQYF
TRBV4-2	TRBJ1-2	many	NA	16	TGTGCCAGCAGCCAGATACAAGCGGAGTCTAACTATGGCTACACCTTC	CASSQIQAESNYGYTF
TRBV29-1	TRBJ2-3	NA	TRBD1	14	TGCAGCGGATTGCGGGACAGGGGCACAGATACGCAGTATTTT	CSGLRDRGTDTQYF
TRBV2	TRBJ2-1	NA	NA	17	TGTGCCAGCAGTTTTTTCGGGCTAGAGGCCATCCTTGGGGAGCAGTTCTTC	CASSFFGLEAILGEQFF
TRBV20-1	TRBJ2-3	NA	TRBD2	16	TGCAGTGCTAGAATCAGACTAGCGACTAGCACAGATACGCAGTATTTT	CSARIRLATSTDTQYF
TRBV7-9	TRBJ2-7	NA	NA	14	TGTGCCAGCAGCTTTGGTGGATATTACAATGAGCAGTACTTC	CASSFGGYYNEQYF
TRBV10-1	TRBJ1-6	NA	NA	15	TGCGCCAGCCCCGGCGCCCCTTTCTATAATTCACCCCTCCACTTT	CASPGAPFYNSPLHF
TRBV15	TRBJ2-1	NA	NA	12	TGTGCCACCAGCAGAACTTCGGATGAGCAGTTCTTC	CATSRTSDEQFF
TRBV6-2/TRBV6-3	TRBJ1-6	NA	NA	16	TGTGCCAGCAGTTACTCTTCAGAGGGGTTAGATTCACCCCTCCACTTT	CASSYSSEGLDSPLHF
TRBV4-1	TRBJ1-1	NA	NA	13	TGCGCCAGCAGCCTAAGCAGGGAAACTGAAGCTTTCTTT	CASSLSRETEAFF
TRBV5-1	TRBJ2-7	many	NA	15	TGCGCCAGCAGCTTGGCCGGGAATAAGAACTACGAGCAGTACTTC	CASSLAGNKNYEQYF
TRBV15	TRBJ2-7	NA	TRBD1	16	TGTGCCACCAGCTCCCCCGGCACGACAGGGGTCCACGAGCAGTACTTC	CATSSPGTTGVHEQYF
TRBV7-3	TRBJ2-1	once	TRBD2	14	TGTGCCAGCAGCTTCGGGGGGGCGACTGTTGAGCAGTTCTTC	CASSFGGATVEQFF
TRBV20-1	TRBJ2-7	few	TRBD2	16	TGCAGTTCCACCGGGTTGACTAGCGGGAGCTCCTACGAGCAGTACTTC	CSSTGLTSGSSYEQYF
TRBV6-1	TRBJ1-5	few	TRBD1	14	TGTGCCAGCAGTCTACTACAGGGGAATCAGCCCCAGCATTTT	CASSLLQGNQPQHF
TRBV4-3	TRBJ2-2	few	TRBD1	18	TGCGCCAGCAGCCAAGATCTCCCGGGACAGGGTAACACCGGGGAGCTGTTTTTT	CASSQDLPGQGNTGELFF
TRBV19	TRBJ1-1	few	NA	15	TGTGCCAGTAGTATAGGGATTCCGGCGAACACTGAAGCTTTCTTT	CASSIGIPANTEAFF
TRBV11-2	TRBJ2-7	NA	NA	14	TGTGCCAGCAGCCCCGACAGGCCTTCCTACGAGCAGTACTTC	CASSPDRPSYEQYF
TRBV6-2/TRBV6-3	TRBJ2-7	once	NA	14	TGTGCCAGCAGTGACGGGGGCGGAACCTACGAGCAGTACTTC	CASSDGGGTYEQYF
TRBV24-1	TRBJ2-3	many	NA	14	TGTGCCACCAGTGATCCAGGGTCAACAGATACGCAGTATTTT	CATSDPGSTDTQYF
TRBV20-1	TRBJ1-1	NA	NA	14	TGCAGTGCTCGGACAGCCTACGACGGCACTGAAGCTTTCTTT	CSARTAYDGTEAFF
TRBV3-1	TRBJ2-7	NA	TRBD1	15	TGTGCCGGCAGCCACAGGGGGAAAGACTACAATGAGCAGTACTTC	CAGSHRGKDYNEQYF
TRBV6-2/TRBV6-3	TRBJ2-3	few	NA	15	TGTGCCAGCAGTCGAGGTTGGCCTAGCACAGATACGCAGTATTTT	CASSRGWPSTDTQYF
TRBV9	TRBJ1-1	many	NA	13	TGTGCCAGCAGCGTCGGACAAATCACTGAAGCTTTCTTT	CASSVGQITEAFF
TRBV4-2	TRBJ2-1	NA	TRBD2	16	TGTGCCAGCAGCCAAGTCTCCGGGGGAGGGGACAATGAGCAGTTCTTC	CASSQVSGGGDNEQFF